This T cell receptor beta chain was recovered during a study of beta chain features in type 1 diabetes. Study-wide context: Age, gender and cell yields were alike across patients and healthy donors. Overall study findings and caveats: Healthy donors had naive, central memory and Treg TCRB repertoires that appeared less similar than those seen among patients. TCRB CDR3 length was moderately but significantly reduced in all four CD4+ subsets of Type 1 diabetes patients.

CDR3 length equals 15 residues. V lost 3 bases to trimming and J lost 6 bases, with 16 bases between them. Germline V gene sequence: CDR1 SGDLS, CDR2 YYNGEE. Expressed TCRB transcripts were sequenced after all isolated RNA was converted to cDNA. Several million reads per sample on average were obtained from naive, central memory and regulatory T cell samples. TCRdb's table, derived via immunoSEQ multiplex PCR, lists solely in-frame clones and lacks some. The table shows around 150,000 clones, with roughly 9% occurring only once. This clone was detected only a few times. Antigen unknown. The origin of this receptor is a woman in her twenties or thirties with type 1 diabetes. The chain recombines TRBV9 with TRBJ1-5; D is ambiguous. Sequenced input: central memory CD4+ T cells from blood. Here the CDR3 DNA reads TGTGCCAGCAGCGCCAACGGGGATTTAGGTCAGCCCCAGCATTTT. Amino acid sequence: CASSANGDLGQPQHF.